The source of this T cell receptor (beta chain) is a study of blood T cell repertoires in COVID-19. Profiling relied on immunoSEQ multiplex PCR, and the TCRdb table lists in-frame clones only, not all of them. The table shows fewer than 350,000 clones, with roughly 88% occurring only once. The CDR3 consists of 16 residues. The germline gives CDR1 MNHEY, CDR2 SVGEGT. V dropped 1 base and J dropped 0 bases, with 11 bases sitting between them. The specimen sequenced was peripheral blood. The clonotype was recovered from a woman in her 30s with COVID-19, enrolled during active disease. The rearrangement joins TRBV6-2 or TRBV6-3 to TRBJ2-3; TRBD2 might be the D (6 bases). CDR3 DNA: TGTGCCAGCAGTTACTTAGCGGAACATAGCACAGATACGCAGTATTTT. Translation gives CASSYLAEHSTDTQYF.